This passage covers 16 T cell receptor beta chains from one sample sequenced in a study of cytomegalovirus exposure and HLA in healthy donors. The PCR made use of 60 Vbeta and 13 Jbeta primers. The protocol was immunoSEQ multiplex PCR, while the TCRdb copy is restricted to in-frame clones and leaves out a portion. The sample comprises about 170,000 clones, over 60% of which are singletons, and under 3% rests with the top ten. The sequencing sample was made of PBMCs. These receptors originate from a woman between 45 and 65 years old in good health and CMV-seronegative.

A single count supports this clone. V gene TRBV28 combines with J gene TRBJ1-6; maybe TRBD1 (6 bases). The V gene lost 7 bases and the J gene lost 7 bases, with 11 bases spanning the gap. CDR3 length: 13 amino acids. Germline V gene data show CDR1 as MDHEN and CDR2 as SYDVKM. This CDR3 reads CASIRQANSPLHF. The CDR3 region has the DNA TGTGCCAGCATCCGACAGGCCAATTCACCCCTCCACTTT.

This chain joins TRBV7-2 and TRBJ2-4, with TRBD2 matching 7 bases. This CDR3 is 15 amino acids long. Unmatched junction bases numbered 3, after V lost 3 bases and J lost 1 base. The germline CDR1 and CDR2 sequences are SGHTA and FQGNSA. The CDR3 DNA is TGTGCCAGCAGCTTTAGGGAGGGGGCCAAAAACATTCAGTACTTC. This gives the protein CASSFREGAKNIQYF.

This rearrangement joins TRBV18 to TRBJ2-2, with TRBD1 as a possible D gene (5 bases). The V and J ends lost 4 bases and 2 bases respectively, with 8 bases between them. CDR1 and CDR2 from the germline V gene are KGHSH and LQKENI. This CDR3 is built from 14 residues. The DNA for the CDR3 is TGTGCCAGCTCACGCGACAGAAACACCGGGGAGCTGTTTTTT. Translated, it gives CASSRDRNTGELFF.

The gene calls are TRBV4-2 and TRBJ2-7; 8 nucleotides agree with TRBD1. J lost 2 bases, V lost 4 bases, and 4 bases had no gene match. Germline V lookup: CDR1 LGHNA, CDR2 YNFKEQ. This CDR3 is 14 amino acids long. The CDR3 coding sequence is TGTGCCAGCAGCCGACCGGGACAGGCCTACGAGCAGTACTTC. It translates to CASSRPGQAYEQYF.

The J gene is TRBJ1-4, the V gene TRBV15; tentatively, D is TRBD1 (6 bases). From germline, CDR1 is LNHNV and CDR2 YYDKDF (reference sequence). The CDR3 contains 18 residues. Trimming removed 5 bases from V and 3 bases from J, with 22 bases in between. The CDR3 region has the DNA TGTGCCACCAGCTACCGGGACACGTCAGGTGGAGCTAATGAAAAACTGTTTTTT. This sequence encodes CATSYRDTSGGANEKLFF.

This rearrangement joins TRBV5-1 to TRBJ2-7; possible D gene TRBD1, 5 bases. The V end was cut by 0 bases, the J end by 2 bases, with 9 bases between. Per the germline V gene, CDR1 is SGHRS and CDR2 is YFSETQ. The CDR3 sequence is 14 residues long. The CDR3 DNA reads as TGCGCCAGCAGCTTGGACAGGCCAGCCTACGAGCAGTACTTC. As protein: CASSLDRPAYEQYF.

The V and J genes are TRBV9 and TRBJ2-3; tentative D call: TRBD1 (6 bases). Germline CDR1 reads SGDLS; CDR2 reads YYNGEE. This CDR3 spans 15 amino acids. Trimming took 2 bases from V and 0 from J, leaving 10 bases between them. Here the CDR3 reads CASSVGHTSTDTQYF. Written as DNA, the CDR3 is TGTGCCAGCAGCGTGGGACACACGAGCACAGATACGCAGTATTTT. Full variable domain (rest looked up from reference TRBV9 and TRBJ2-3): DSGVTQTPKHLITATGQRVTLRCSPRSGDLSVYWYQQSLDQGLQFLIQYYNGEERAKGNILERFSAQQFPDLHSELNLSSLELGDSALYFCASSVGHTSTDTQYFGPGTRLTVL.

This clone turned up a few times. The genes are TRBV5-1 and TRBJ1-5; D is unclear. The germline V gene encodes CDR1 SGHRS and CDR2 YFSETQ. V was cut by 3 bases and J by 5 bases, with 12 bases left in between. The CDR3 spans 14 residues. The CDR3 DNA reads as TGCGCCAGCAGCTATCAGCCGGGTGATCAGCCCCAGCATTTT. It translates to CASSYQPGDQPQHF.

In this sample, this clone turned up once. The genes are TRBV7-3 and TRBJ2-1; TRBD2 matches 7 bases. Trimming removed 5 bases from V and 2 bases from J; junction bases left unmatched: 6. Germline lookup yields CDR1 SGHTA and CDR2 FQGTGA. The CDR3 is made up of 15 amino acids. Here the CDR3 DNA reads TGTGCCAGCAGCCAATCTAGCGGCACCTACAATGAGCAGTTCTTC. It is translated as CASSQSSGTYNEQFF.

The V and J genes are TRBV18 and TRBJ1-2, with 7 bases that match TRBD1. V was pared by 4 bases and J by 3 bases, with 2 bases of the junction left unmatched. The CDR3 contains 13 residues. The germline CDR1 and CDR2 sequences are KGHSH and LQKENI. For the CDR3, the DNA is TGTGCCAGCTCACGGGACAGCGACTATGGCTACACCTTC. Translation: CASSRDSDYGYTF.

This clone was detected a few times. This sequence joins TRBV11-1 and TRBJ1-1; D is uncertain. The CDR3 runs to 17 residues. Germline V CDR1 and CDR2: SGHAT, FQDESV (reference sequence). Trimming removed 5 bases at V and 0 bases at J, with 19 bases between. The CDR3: CASSRLNGRRMNTEAFF. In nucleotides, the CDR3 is TGTGCCAGCAGCCGTCTGAATGGGAGACGAATGAACACTGAAGCTTTCTTT.

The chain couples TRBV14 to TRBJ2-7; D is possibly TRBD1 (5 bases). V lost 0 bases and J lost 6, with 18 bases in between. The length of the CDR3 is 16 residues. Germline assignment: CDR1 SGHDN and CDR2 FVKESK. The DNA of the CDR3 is TGTGCCAGCAGCCAAGATATAGGTGTCAGGGTCATCGAGCAGTACTTC. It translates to CASSQDIGVRVIEQYF.

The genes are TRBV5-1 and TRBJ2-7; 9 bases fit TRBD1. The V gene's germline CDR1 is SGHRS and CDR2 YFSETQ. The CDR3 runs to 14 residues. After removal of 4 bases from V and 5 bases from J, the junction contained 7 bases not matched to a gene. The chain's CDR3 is CASSPTGGANEQYF. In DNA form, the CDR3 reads TGCGCCAGCAGCCCCACAGGGGGCGCGAACGAGCAGTACTTC.

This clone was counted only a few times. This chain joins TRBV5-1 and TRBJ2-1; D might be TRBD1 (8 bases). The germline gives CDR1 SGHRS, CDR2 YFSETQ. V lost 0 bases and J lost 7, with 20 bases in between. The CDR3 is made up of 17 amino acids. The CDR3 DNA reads TGCGCCAGCAGCTTGGATTTACAGGGGGGGATTGGGAATGAGCAGTTCTTC. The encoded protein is CASSLDLQGGIGNEQFF.

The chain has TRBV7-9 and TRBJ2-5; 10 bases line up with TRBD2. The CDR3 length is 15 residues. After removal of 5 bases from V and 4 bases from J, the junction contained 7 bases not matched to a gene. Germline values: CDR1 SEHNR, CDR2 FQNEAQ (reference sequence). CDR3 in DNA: TGTGCCAGCAGCCGCCCTAGCGGGAGTGGAGAGACCCAGTACTTC. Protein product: CASSRPSGSGETQYF.

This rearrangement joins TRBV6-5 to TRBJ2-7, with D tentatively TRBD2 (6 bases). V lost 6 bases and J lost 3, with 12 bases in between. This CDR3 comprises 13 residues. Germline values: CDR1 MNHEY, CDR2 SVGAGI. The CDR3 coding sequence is TGTGCCAGCAGCTGGGCGGGACGCTACGAGCAGTACTTC. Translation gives CASSWAGRYEQYF.